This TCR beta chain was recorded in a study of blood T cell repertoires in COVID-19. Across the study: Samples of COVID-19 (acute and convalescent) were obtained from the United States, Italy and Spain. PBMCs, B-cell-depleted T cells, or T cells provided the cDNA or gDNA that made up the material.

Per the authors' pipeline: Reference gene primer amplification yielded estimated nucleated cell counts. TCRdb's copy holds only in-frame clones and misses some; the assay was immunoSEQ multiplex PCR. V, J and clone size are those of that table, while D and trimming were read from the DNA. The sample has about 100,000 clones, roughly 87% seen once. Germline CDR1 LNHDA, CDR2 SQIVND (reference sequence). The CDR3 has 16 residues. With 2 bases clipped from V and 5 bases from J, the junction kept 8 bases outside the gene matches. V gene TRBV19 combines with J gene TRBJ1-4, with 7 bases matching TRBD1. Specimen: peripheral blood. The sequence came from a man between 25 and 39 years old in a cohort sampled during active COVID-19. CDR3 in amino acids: CASSISNGRGNEKLFF. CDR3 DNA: TGTGCCAGTAGTATAAGTAACGGCAGGGGGAATGAAAAACTGTTTTTT. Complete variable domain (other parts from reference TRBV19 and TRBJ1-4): DGGITQSPKYLFRKEGQNVTLSCEQNLNHDAMYWYRQDPGQGLRLIYYSQIVNDFQKGDIAEGYSVSREKKESFPLTVTSAQKNPTAFYLCASSISNGRGNEKLFFGSGTQLSVL.